The subject of this entry is one TCR beta chain. The protocol was immunoSEQ multiplex PCR, while the TCRdb copy is restricted to in-frame clones and leaves out a portion. The sample has over 150,000 clones; 75% to 95% are singletons. This sample is part of a study of T cell responses to AZD1222 COVID-19 vaccine. Germline-derived CDR1 and CDR2 are SGHNT and YENEEA. Trimming removed 5 bases from V and 7 bases from J; junction bases left unmatched: 8. This CDR3 is built from 14 residues. This TCR was recovered from an adult in good health. The sequencing here drew on peripheral blood, taken on day 0 of AZD1222 vaccination. J is TRBJ1-2 and V is TRBV11-3; 9 bases align to TRBD1. This CDR3 reads CASSKGQGGVGYTF. DNA for the CDR3: TGTGCCAGCAGCAAGGGACAGGGTGGAGTTGGCTACACCTTC.